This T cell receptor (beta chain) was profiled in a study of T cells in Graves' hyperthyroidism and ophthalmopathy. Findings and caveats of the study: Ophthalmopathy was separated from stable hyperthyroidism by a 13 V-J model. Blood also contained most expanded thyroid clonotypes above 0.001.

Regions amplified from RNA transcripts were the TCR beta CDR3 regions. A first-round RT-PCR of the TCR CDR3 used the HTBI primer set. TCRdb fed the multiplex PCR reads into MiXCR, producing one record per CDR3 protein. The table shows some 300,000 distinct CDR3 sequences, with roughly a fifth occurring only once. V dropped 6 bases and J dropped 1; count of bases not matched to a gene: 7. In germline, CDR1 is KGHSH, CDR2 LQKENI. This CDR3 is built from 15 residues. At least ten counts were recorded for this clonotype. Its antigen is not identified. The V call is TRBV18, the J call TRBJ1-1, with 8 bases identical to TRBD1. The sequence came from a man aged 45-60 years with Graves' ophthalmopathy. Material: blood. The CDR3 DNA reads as TGTGCCAGCTCCCCAACCGGGACAGGGAACACTGAAGCTTTCTTT. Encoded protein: CASSPTGTGNTEAFF.